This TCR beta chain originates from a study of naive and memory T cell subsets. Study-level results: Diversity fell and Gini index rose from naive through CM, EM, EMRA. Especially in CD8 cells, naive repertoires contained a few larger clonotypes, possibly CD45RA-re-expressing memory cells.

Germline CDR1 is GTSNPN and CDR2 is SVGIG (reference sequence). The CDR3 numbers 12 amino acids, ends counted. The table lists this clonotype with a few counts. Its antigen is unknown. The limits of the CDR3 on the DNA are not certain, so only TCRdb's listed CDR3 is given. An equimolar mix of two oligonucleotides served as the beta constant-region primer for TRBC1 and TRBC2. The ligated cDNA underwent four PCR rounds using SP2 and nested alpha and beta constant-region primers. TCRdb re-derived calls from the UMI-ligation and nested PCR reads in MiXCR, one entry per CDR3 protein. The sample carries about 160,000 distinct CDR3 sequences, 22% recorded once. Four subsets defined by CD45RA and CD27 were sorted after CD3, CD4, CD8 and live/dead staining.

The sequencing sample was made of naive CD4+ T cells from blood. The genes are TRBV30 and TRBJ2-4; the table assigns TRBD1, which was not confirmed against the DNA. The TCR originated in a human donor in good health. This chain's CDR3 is CAWSVGPGIVYF.